This T cell receptor (beta chain) was obtained from a study of graft-versus-host responses after intestinal transplantation (dated by TCRdb to the early 2020s). Regarding the research as a whole: The transplants that recipients received were multivisceral, liver-intestinal, or isolated intestinal. Anti-thymocyte globulin induction was given to all recipients, followed by maintenance tacrolimus and steroids for about 3 years. After intestinal transplantation, graft-versus-host and host-versus-graft alloreactive T cell clones were followed in the graft, circulation and bone marrow using bulk TCR-beta CDR3 sequencing. Alloreactive clones were identified by sequencing pre-transplant mixed lymphocyte reaction products and comparing them with unstimulated pre-transplant donor and recipient T cells. The cohort enrolled some 23 intestinal transplant recipients, one of whom was a retransplant, and 3 patients without pretransplant specimens were excluded. Donor T cell macrochimerism was defined as a peak of at least 4% donor T cells among recipient peripheral blood mononuclear cells. Rather than being sequenced by the commercial service, samples from three later patients were sequenced in-house on an Illumina MiSeq and processed with MiXCR.

General study outcomes and caveats: Early after transplant, peak levels of circulating GvH clones were found to be associated with declines in HvG clones. GvH clones were found in recipient bone marrow, and some of the GvH clones appeared earlier in ileal mucosa or blood, which is consistent with an intestinal mucosal origin. The conclusions were limited by the relatively low number and heterogeneity of the intestinal transplant patients. High GvH to HvG T cell clonal ratios were observed in the allografts of patients with donor T cell macrochimerism.

On this clone: It has no known antigen specificity. No clone much larger than this one lies a single base away; base qualities are absent.

The library was produced with the immunoSEQ multiplex PCR assay. For most patients, genomic DNA was isolated using the Qiagen DNeasy Blood and Tissue Kit and was shipped frozen to Adaptive Biotechnologies for TCR sequencing. For most patients, genomic DNA was subjected to high-throughput TCR-beta CDR3 sequencing by Adaptive Biotechnologies. In the source study's methods: Adaptive's ImmunoSEQ software supplied the TCR sequencing data for more than 15 patients, while MiXCR and VDJtools were used to process a few other patients. CD4 versus CD8 sorting errors were corrected by removing sequences found in both subsets at a frequency ratio below 5:1. Because the origin of CDR3 nucleotide sequences shared between donor and recipient could not be assigned, those sequences were removed. To be classed as alloreactive, a clone needed at least 2-fold expansion over unstimulated cells and a minimum CFSE-low frequency of 0.002% (template counts) or 0.001% (read counts). A clone was considered mappable if detected in the sequenced pre-transplant spleen, lymph node, or MLR CFSE-low populations of the donor or recipient. The cumulative frequency of alloreactive clones was calculated as a percentage of all sequences, weighted by copy number. Entries here come from immuneACCESS through TCRdb and include only in-frame sequences with V and J called. Some clones fail to appear in such tables; in the studies checked, an unresolved V gene covers under half of the shortfall, and the cause of the remainder is unknown. V, J and clone size derive from that table, while D and trimming were established from the DNA sequence. This sample holds about 90,000 clones; roughly nine tenths were observed only once. Of the sample, around 0.49% is held by the ten largest clones.

The time point label of this sample denotes: cells obtained before transplantation from donor or recipient. CD3+CD4+ and CD3+CD8+ populations were FACS-sorted from unstimulated pre-transplant donor and recipient cells taken from spleen or lymph nodes. Via the germline V gene (reference sequence), CDR1 is MNHNY and CDR2 SVGAGI. From the cysteine through the phenylalanine, the CDR3 covers 14 amino acids. Only CDR3 DNA is held: 42 bases, read in frame from base 1. V gives up 6 bases and J gives up 0 bases, and the segment between their germline ends measures 12 bases. This specimen consisted of unstimulated CD8+ T cells sorted from spleen or lymph node cells, obtained before intestinal transplant. This TCR was recovered from a human donor who received an intestinal transplant. The sequence links TRBV6-6 to TRBJ2-7; perhaps TRBD1 is the D gene, with 6 bases matching. At the DNA level, the sequence is TGTGCCAGCAGGTCCGGGACATCCTCCTACGAGCAGTACTTC. The translation is CASRSGTSSYEQYF.